The clone carrying this TCR beta chain was seen just once. The sample belongs to a study of shared clonotypes between healthy human individuals. For the study at large: The people who gave samples were two women and three men aged 18 to 49.

CD4+ cells were split into CD45RA+ naive and CD45RA-negative memory subsets. Replicate PCRs run on sorted subsets employed around 200 ng DNA, approximately 30,000 T cell genomes. The table came from immunoSEQ multiplex PCR; TCRdb's copy has only in-frame clones and leaves some out. The data show about 2.3 million clones, about 90% seen once. Germline V CDR1 and CDR2: SEHNR, FQNEAQ (reference sequence). The CDR3 totals 15 residues. Losses at the gene ends were 5 bases for V and 4 bases for J; bases not matched to a gene: 9. J is TRBJ2-7 and V is TRBV7-9, with 9 bases that match TRBD1. The receptor was isolated from a man between 18 and 35 years old in good health. Some clones in this sample may be carry-over from other donors' samples. Specimen: naive CD4+ T cells from PBMCs. Subset here: CD45RA+ positively selected. CDR3 residues: CASSAPGQGTYEQYF. Written as DNA, the CDR3 is TGTGCCAGCAGCGCTCCGGGACAGGGCACATACGAGCAGTACTTC.